A selection of T cell receptor beta chains follows, all from one sample in a study of siplizumab effects on memory and regulatory T cells. Method: immunoSEQ multiplex PCR; TCRdb's copy keeps in-frame clones and lacks some. The data contain roughly 50,000 clones, over 85% of them seen just once; the ten biggest clones take up 17%. Specimen: CD8+ T cells sorted from blood. The receptors were gathered from a human donor in good health. CDR3s include the opening cysteine and the closing phenylalanine or tryptophan. Each record gives: V gene, D gene, J gene, CDR3 protein, CDR3 DNA. A D gene is named only where the DNA matches it firmly.

TRBV28,-,TRBJ1-1,CASRMRRWIF,TGTGCCAGCAGGATGCGTCGGTGGATCTTT
TRBV2,-,TRBJ1-3,CASSEAKVQPEGNTIYF,TGTGCCAGCAGTGAAGCGAAGGTCCAACCGGAGGGAAACACCATATATTTT
TRBV28,-,TRBJ2-5,CASRIKSSWTQYF,TGTGCCAGCAGAATCAAAAGTTCATGGACCCAGTACTTC
TRBV29-1,TRBD2,TRBJ2-1,CSVELAGVSSYNEQFF,TGCAGCGTTGAACTAGCGGGAGTTTCCTCCTACAATGAGCAGTTCTTC
TRBV7-9,TRBD1,TRBJ2-7,CASSPRTGYEQYF,TGTGCCAGCAGCCCGAGGACAGGCTACGAGCAGTACTTC
TRBV11-2,-,TRBJ2-3,CASSLDKDTQYF,TGTGCCAGCAGCCTCGACAAAGATACGCAGTATTTT
TRBV15,-,TRBJ1-1,CATSRDPTVTEAFF,TGTGCCACCAGCAGAGATCCGACGGTCACTGAAGCTTTCTTT
TRBV9,TRBD2,TRBJ2-1,CASSVDQRENGEQFF,TGTGCCAGCAGCGTAGATCAGCGGGAGAACGGTGAGCAGTTCTTC
TRBV5-4,-,TRBJ2-7,CASSFGLTYEQYF,TGTGCCAGCAGCTTCGGTCTAACCTACGAGCAGTACTTC
TRBV6-8,-,TRBJ1-5,CASSMVRQPQHF,TGTGCCAGCAGTATGGTAAGACAGCCCCAGCATTTT
TRBV27,-,TRBJ2-5,CASSPILEALRETQYF,TGTGCCAGCAGTCCGATCCTCGAGGCCTTACGAGAGACCCAGTACTTC